A single sample is the source of the 7 T cell receptor beta chains below, sequenced in a study of blood T cell repertoires in COVID-19. This table comes from immunoSEQ multiplex PCR, and its TCRdb copy is limited to in-frame clones, with some not included. The table lists 200,000 or so clones, 75% to 85% of them singletons. Sequenced material: PBMCs or T cells enriched from blood (not recorded which). These receptor sequences come from a woman in her thirties or forties with acute COVID-19.

This chain connects TRBV5-1 to TRBJ1-6; no clear D gene. The CDR3 spans 15 residues. Trimming pared 7 bases from V and 0 bases from J, leaving 11 bases between. Germline V gene data show CDR1 as SGHRS and CDR2 as YFSETQ. The CDR3: CASRPESSYNSPLHF. The CDR3, as DNA: TGCGCCAGCCGTCCCGAGAGCTCCTATAATTCACCCCTCCACTTT.

This chain joins TRBV19 and TRBJ2-1; 9 bases line up with TRBD2. The V and J ends lost 3 bases and 4 bases, in that order; junction bases with no gene match: 7. CDR3 length: 16 amino acids. Germline V gene data show CDR1 as LNHDA and CDR2 as SQIVND (reference sequence). The CDR3 bases are TGTGCCAGTAGTATTCCAGGACTAGCGCCGTACAATGAGCAGTTCTTC. Amino acids: CASSIPGLAPYNEQFF.

This clone was found once. The chain recombines TRBV5-6 with TRBJ1-2; the D gene is possibly TRBD1 (5 bases). The V gene lost 4 bases and the J gene lost 3 bases, with 22 bases spanning the gap. The CDR3 extends over 17 amino acids. Germline assignment: CDR1 SGHDT and CDR2 YYEEEE. The CDR3 protein is CASSLLDSREAYYGYTF. CDR3 DNA sequence: TGTGCCAGCAGCCTCCTTGACAGCCGAGAGGCTTACTATGGCTACACCTTC. Variable domain in full (rest from reference TRBV5-6 and TRBJ1-2): DAGVTQSPTHLIKTRGQQVTLRCSPKSGHDTVSWYQQALGQGPQFIFQYYEEEERQRGNFPDRFSGHQFPNYSSELNVNALLLGDSALYLCASSLLDSREAYYGYTFGSGTRLTVV.

The genes are TRBV19 and TRBJ1-1, with D perhaps TRBD1 (5 bases). V was pared by 6 bases and J by 4 bases, with 24 bases between. Germline V lookup: CDR1 LNHDA, CDR2 SQIVND (reference sequence). This CDR3 has 17 amino acids. The CDR3 bases are TGTGCCAGTAGACCCGGAGTGGGGCAGGGTGGGTCCACTGAAGCTTTCTTT. Translated, it gives CASRPGVGQGGSTEAFF.

This clone occurred many times. This chain connects TRBV10-1 to TRBJ1-1; 11 bases map to TRBD1. Trimming took 6 bases from V and 7 from J; bases not matched to a gene: 4. Germline V gene sequence: CDR1 WNHNN, CDR2 SYGVQD (reference sequence). The CDR3 has 13 amino acids. CDR3 DNA sequence: TGCGCCAGCAGAGGACAGGGGGCTGATGAAGCTTTCTTT. Translating it yields CASRGQGADEAFF.

V and J are TRBV19 and TRBJ1-4, with D possibly being TRBD1 (5 bases). Germline V CDR1 and CDR2: LNHDA, SQIVND (reference sequence). The CDR3 has 12 amino acids. V gave up 9 bases and J gave up 7 bases, with 12 bases separating them. The CDR3 spells CASSDILEKLFF. The CDR3 DNA follows: TGTGCCAGCTCGGACATCCTTGAAAAACTGTTTTTT.

The J gene is TRBJ2-2, the V gene TRBV4-3, with a possible D match to TRBD1 (5 bases). Germline V CDR1 and CDR2: LGHNA, YSLEER. The CDR3 runs to 14 residues. The germline V and J ends were trimmed by 0 bases and 5 bases, with 7 bases remaining between them. CDR3 residues: CASSQDRGTGELFF. Written as DNA, the CDR3 is TGCGCCAGCAGCCAAGATAGGGGAACCGGGGAGCTGTTTTTT.